The 14 T cell receptor beta chains in this list originate from one sample, sequenced in a study listed by TCRdb under 2016. The library was built by means of RT-PCR. TCRdb shows the sequencer as Illumina MiSeq. The raw public reads went through TCRdb reprocessing: fastp at Q25, MiXCR clone calling, in-frame beta chains kept. Records with the same CDR3 protein are collapsed into one entry carrying the most frequent genes and DNA. Recorded for this sample are fewer than 800,000 distinct CDR3 sequences; 13% to 15% of them occurred a single time. About 3.9% of the sample rests with the top ten. Sequencing was done on a sample of memory CD4+ T cells from blood. The source of these receptors is a female donor in good health, serving as a healthy control.

The chain uses TRBV5-1 and TRBJ1-5; no clear D gene. V lost 2 bases to trimming and J lost 12 bases, with 15 bases between them. Germline values: CDR1 SGHRS, CDR2 YFSETQ. The CDR3 runs to 13 residues. For the CDR3, the DNA is TGCGCCAGCAGCTTTAACATCGGGGATATCCAGCATTTT. Amino acid sequence: CASSFNIGDIQHF.

There are many counts of this clonotype. This chain joins TRBV10-3 and TRBJ2-5, with no clear D. This CDR3 is built from 13 residues. Germline V gene data show CDR1 as ENHRY and CDR2 as SYGVKD. Trimming took off 5 bases at V and 5 bases at J, with 12 bases between the two ends. CDR3: CAISRDPRETQYF. CDR3 DNA: TGTGCCATCAGTCGTGACCCCCGGGAGACCCAGTACTTC.

J is TRBJ2-1 and V is TRBV6-6; no clear D gene. The germline gives CDR1 MNHNY, CDR2 SVGAGI (reference sequence). V shed 6 bases and J shed 3 bases, with 12 bases lying between them. There are 14 residues in the CDR3. The CDR3 protein is CASSSARVYNEQFF. CDR3 sequence (DNA): TGTGCCAGCAGCTCAGCGAGAGTCTACAATGAGCAGTTCTTC.

The chain recombines TRBV5-1 with TRBJ1-1; 10 nucleotides align to TRBD1. The CDR3 is 15 amino acids. CDR1 is SGHRS and CDR2 is YFSETQ in the germline V gene. V shed 4 bases and J 4 bases; nucleotides not matched to a gene: 7. Written as DNA, the CDR3 is TGCGCCAGCAGCGGGGGGACAGGGGTAGGCACTGAAGCTTTCTTT. Translation: CASSGGTGVGTEAFF.

The table lists this clonotype with many counts. The V gene is TRBV30, the J gene TRBJ2-1; D perhaps matches TRBD2 (5 bases). V gave up 3 bases and J gave up 5 bases, with 14 bases separating them. The CDR3 sequence is 14 residues long. Germline V gene sequence: CDR1 GTSNPN, CDR2 SVGIG (reference sequence). This CDR3 reads CAWSITRAHNEQFF. In DNA form, the CDR3 reads TGTGCCTGGAGCATAACGCGGGCCCACAATGAGCAGTTCTTC.

This clonotype was recorded many times. V is TRBV29-1 and J is TRBJ2-3, with D unclear. Germline CDR1 and CDR2: SQVTM and ANQGSEA. Trimming shortened V by 3 bases and J by 1 base, and 11 bases separated the two germline ends. The CDR3 runs to 14 residues. CDR3 bases: TGCAGCGTTGAGTATGGGCTAGGCACAGATACGCAGTATTTT. Amino acid sequence: CSVEYGLGTDTQYF.

J is TRBJ1-4 and V is TRBV7-2, with D unresolved. The CDR3 has 12 amino acids. CDR1 is SGHTA, CDR2 FQGNSA, per germline. The CDR3 loop reads CRPWGTNEKLFF. The CDR3 DNA follows: TGTAGGCCTTGGGGAACTAATGAAAAACTGTTTTTT.

In this sample, this clonotype turned up many times. The chain is built from TRBV20-1 and TRBJ2-7; no firm D call. V was cut by 5 bases and J by 5 bases, with 13 bases left in between. There are 12 residues in the CDR3. CDR1 and CDR2 (germline): DFQATT, SNEGSKA (reference sequence). CDR3 sequence: CSAWVQSHEQYF. Here the CDR3 DNA reads TGCAGTGCTTGGGTGCAGTCACACGAGCAGTACTTC.

This clonotype was detected ten times or more. V usage is TRBV6-5 and J usage is TRBJ2-2; no reliable D call. This CDR3 is built from 16 residues. V lost 7 bases to trimming and J lost 0 bases, with 15 bases between them. Germline V lookup: CDR1 MNHEY, CDR2 SVGAGI. This CDR3 reads CASTKQWHANTGELFF. The CDR3, as DNA: TGTGCCAGCACCAAACAGTGGCACGCGAACACCGGGGAGCTGTTTTTT.

This clonotype was seen more than once but under ten times. The chain combines TRBV24-1 with TRBJ2-5; D unresolved. This CDR3 contains 15 residues. Per germline, CDR1 KGHDR and CDR2 SFDVKD. V gave up 5 bases and J gave up 4 bases, with 16 bases separating them. CDR3 nucleotides: TGTGCCACCAGTGTCTCGTCCCGATGGGCAGAGACCCAGTACTTC. Translating gives CATSVSSRWAETQYF.

This clonotype was seen only a few times. The chain joins TRBV29-1 to TRBJ1-1; maybe TRBD1 (5 bases). Trimming removed 8 bases from V and 1 base from J, with 11 bases in between. CDR3 length: 12 amino acids. CDR1 is SQVTM, CDR2 ANQGSEA, per germline. The CDR3 DNA sequence: TGCAGCATAACAGGAAGGAACACTGAAGCTTTCTTT. This translates into CSITGRNTEAFF. Full variable domain (remainder filled in from reference TRBV29-1 and TRBJ1-1): SAVISQKPSRDICQRGTSLTIQCQVDSQVTMMFWYRQQPGQSLTLIATANQGSEATYESGFVIDKFPISRPNLTFSTLTVSNMSPEDSSIYLCSITGRNTEAFFGQGTRLTVV.

The chain combines TRBV9 with TRBJ2-3; 8 bases align to TRBD2. J lost 3 bases, V lost 0 bases, and 3 bases had no gene match. CDR1 and CDR2 (germline): SGDLS, YYNGEE. The CDR3 covers 15 residues. This CDR3 is CASSVVGLATDTQYF. The CDR3 coding sequence is TGTGCCAGCAGCGTAGTTGGACTAGCAACAGATACGCAGTATTTT. Full variable domain (remainder filled in from reference TRBV9 and TRBJ2-3): DSGVTQTPKHLITATGQRVTLRCSPRSGDLSVYWYQQSLDQGLQFLIQYYNGEERAKGNILERFSAQQFPDLHSELNLSSLELGDSALYFCASSVVGLATDTQYFGPGTRLTVL.

This clonotype appeared a few times. The gene calls are TRBV6-6 and TRBJ2-3, with D hard to call. CDR1 MNHNY and CDR2 SVGAGI come from the germline V gene (reference sequence). V was trimmed by 7 bases and J by 2 bases, leaving 10 bases between them. CDR3 length: 13 residues. In DNA, the CDR3 is TGTGCCAGCAAGTGGCAGATCACAGATACGCAGTATTTT. Translating it yields CASKWQITDTQYF.

The rearrangement links TRBV12-3 or TRBV12-4 to TRBJ2-7, with D perhaps matching TRBD1 (5 bases). The CDR3 covers 13 residues. The ends were cut back, 3 bases at V and 3 bases at J, with 9 bases in the middle. The CDR3 nucleotides are TGTGCCAGCAGTTTGATCGACAGCTACGAGCAGTACTTC. Translation: CASSLIDSYEQYF.